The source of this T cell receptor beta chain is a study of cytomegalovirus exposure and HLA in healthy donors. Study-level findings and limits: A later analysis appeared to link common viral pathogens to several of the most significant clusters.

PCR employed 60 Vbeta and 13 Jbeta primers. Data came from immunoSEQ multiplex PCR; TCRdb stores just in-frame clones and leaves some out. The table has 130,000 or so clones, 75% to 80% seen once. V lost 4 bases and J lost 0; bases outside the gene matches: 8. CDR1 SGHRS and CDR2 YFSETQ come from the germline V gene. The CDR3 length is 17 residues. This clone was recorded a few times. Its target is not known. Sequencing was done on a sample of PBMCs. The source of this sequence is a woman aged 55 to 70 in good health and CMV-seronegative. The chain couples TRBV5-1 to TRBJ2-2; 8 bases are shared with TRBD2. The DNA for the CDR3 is TGCGCCAGCAGCCAGGGACTAGGATCCGCGAACACCGGGGAGCTGTTTTTT. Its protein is CASSQGLGSANTGELFF.